This T cell receptor (beta chain) was identified during a study of cytomegalovirus exposure and HLA in healthy donors. Findings and caveats of the study: A later analysis associated 15,000 to 20,000 TCR beta sequences with HLA alleles at a 0.05 false discovery rate.

Germline V gene sequence: CDR1 MGHRA, CDR2 YSYEKL. The junction had 8 bases not matched to a gene; V was cut back by 4 bases and J by 3 bases. The CDR3 extends over 15 amino acids. This clone was observed a single time. The antigen is not known. The study ran its PCR with 60 Vbeta and 13 Jbeta primers. TCRdb's copy holds only in-frame clones and misses some; the assay was immunoSEQ multiplex PCR. Of tens of thousands of clones listed, more than 75% were seen once; the top ten hold approximately 1.3%. The chain is built from TRBV4-1 and TRBJ1-1; the match to TRBD1 covers 7 bases. Sequenced material: PBMCs. The sequence was collected from a female donor in good health and CMV-seronegative. CDR3 loop: CASSLRQGGDTEAFF. As DNA, the CDR3 is TGCGCCAGCAGCCTCCGACAGGGCGGGGACACTGAAGCTTTCTTT.